Below are 29 T cell receptor beta chains sequenced from a single sample in a study of blood T cell repertoires in COVID-19. The data were produced by immunoSEQ multiplex PCR, yet TCRdb's version contains in-frame clones alone and is incomplete. The sample carries around 130,000 clones, approximately 86% recorded once. The sequenced sample was peripheral blood. The receptor set was obtained from a woman between 45 and 60 years old who had recovered from COVID-19.

A few counts support this clone. The chain joins TRBV27 to TRBJ1-5, with 8 positions matching TRBD1. The CDR3 spans 16 residues. Unmatched junction bases numbered 11, after V lost 6 bases and J lost 4 bases. Germline-derived CDR1 and CDR2 are MNHEY and SMNVEV (reference sequence). In DNA, the CDR3 is TGTGCCAGCAGGGCCGGACAGGGAGGCCGGAATCAGCCCCAGCATTTT. Its protein is CASRAGQGGRNQPQHF.

This clone was observed a few times. This rearrangement joins TRBV5-1 to TRBJ1-1, with 7 bases matching TRBD1. Looked up from germline, CDR1 is SGHRS and CDR2 is YFSETQ. Trimming removed 4 bases from V and 4 bases from J; junction bases left unmatched: 7. CDR3 length: 14 residues. CDR3 region: CASSVGQVGTEAFF. The CDR3 coding sequence is TGCGCCAGCAGCGTTGGACAGGTTGGCACTGAAGCTTTCTTT.

This clone was picked up a small number of times. V is TRBV4-1 and J is TRBJ1-1; 8 positions match TRBD1. J lost 3 bases, V lost 4 bases, and 7 bases had no gene match. Germline CDR1 is MGHRA and CDR2 is YSYEKL. CDR3 size: 15 residues. Written as DNA, the CDR3 is TGCGCCAGCAGCCGCGCCGGGACAGGAGACACTGAAGCTTTCTTT. This gives the protein CASSRAGTGDTEAFF.

The V gene is TRBV6-2 or TRBV6-3, the J gene TRBJ1-5; D is ambiguous. V lost 3 bases to trimming and J lost 3 bases, with 9 bases between them. Germline assignment: CDR1 MNHEY and CDR2 SVGEGT. The CDR3 extends over 14 amino acids. CDR3 sequence reads: CASSYRQANQPQHF. The CDR3 nucleotides are TGTGCCAGCAGTTATCGGCAGGCCAATCAGCCCCAGCATTTT.

The chain has TRBV7-2 and TRBJ2-2; 7 nucleotides match TRBD1. The length of the CDR3 is 14 residues. In germline, CDR1 is SGHTA, CDR2 FQGNSA. Germline trimming cut 5 bases from V and 6 bases from J; bases unmatched to any gene: 6. In DNA form, the CDR3 reads TGTGCCAGCAGCCCATGGCAGGGGGCCGGGGAGCTGTTTTTT. It yields the protein CASSPWQGAGELFF.

V is TRBV14 and J is TRBJ2-1, with TRBD2 matching over 12 bases. Germline loops: CDR1 SGHDN, CDR2 FVKESK. There are 16 residues in the CDR3. The junction had 11 bases not matched to a gene; V was cut back by 5 bases and J by 9 bases. CDR3 DNA sequence: TGTGCCAGCAGCTTGAGGACTAGCGGGGATAACACTGAGCAGTTCTTC. Translating it yields CASSLRTSGDNTEQFF.

A few counts support this clone. V gene TRBV4-2 combines with J gene TRBJ2-5, with 14 bases lining up with TRBD2. The CDR3 covers 16 residues. V was clipped by 0 bases and J by 7 bases; unmatched bases: 4. Germline V gene sequence: CDR1 LGHNA, CDR2 YNFKEQ. The CDR3 is CASSQEWGTSGRTQYF. The CDR3 nucleotides are TGTGCCAGCAGCCAAGAATGGGGGACTAGCGGGAGGACCCAGTACTTC.

V gene TRBV4-1 combines with J gene TRBJ1-5; 9 nucleotides align to TRBD1. Germline CDR1 MGHRA, CDR2 YSYEKL. The CDR3 sequence is 14 residues long. The V gene end was trimmed by 3 bases and the J gene end by 7 bases; junction bases not matched to a gene: 4. CDR3 bases: TGCGCCAGCAGCCAGGACAGGGGTTTACAGCCCCAGCATTTT. Translating it yields CASSQDRGLQPQHF.

The chain links TRBV29-1 to TRBJ1-5, with D hard to call. Trimming stripped 1 base from V and 0 bases from J, with 4 bases between. This CDR3 has 13 amino acids. Germline loops: CDR1 SQVTM, CDR2 ANQGSEA. The chain's CDR3 is CSVEVGSNQPQHF. Here the CDR3 DNA reads TGCAGCGTTGAAGTCGGTAGCAATCAGCCCCAGCATTTT.

This chain joins TRBV18 and TRBJ1-6; TRBD1 matches 10 bases. Looked up from germline, CDR1 is KGHSH and CDR2 is LQKENI. CDR3 length: 16 residues. V shed 3 bases and J 10 bases; nucleotides not matched to a gene: 9. The CDR3 is CASSPSGQGSGSPLHF. The CDR3 nucleotides are TGTGCCAGCTCACCGTCGGGACAGGGGTCAGGCTCACCCCTCCACTTT.

The J gene is TRBJ2-6, the V gene TRBV6-4; D might be TRBD1 (5 bases). V lost 2 bases and J lost 0, with 5 bases in between. This CDR3 has 15 amino acids. The germline gives CDR1 MRHNA, CDR2 SNTAGT. The CDR3 coding sequence is TGTGCCAGCAGTGACGACAGCTCTGGGGCCAACGTCCTGACTTTC. Encoded protein: CASSDDSSGANVLTF.

This rearrangement joins TRBV14 to TRBJ1-6; TRBD1 is a possible D gene (5 bases). V was shortened by 0 bases and J by 7 bases, with 13 bases between the two germline ends. The CDR3 covers 16 residues. In germline, CDR1 is SGHDN, CDR2 FVKESK. The CDR3 loop is CASSQDLGRGNSPLHF. DNA of the CDR3: TGTGCCAGCAGCCAAGATCTAGGACGGGGGAATTCACCCCTCCACTTT. Filled out from reference TRBV14 and TRBJ1-6, the complete variable domain reads EAGVTQFPSHSVIEKGQTVTLRCDPISGHDNLYWYRRVMGKEIKFLLHFVKESKQDESGMPNNRFLAERTGGTYSTLKVQPAELEDSGVYFCASSQDLGRGNSPLHFGNGTRLTVT.

The chain recombines TRBV18 with TRBJ1-1; D is possibly TRBD1 (6 bases). Germline CDR1 and CDR2: KGHSH and LQKENI. The CDR3 loop spans 16 amino acids. Trimming removed 4 bases from V and 2 bases from J, with 17 bases in between. The CDR3 DNA is TGTGCCAGCTCACGGGACCGAGGACAGACAAACACTGAAGCTTTCTTT. Residues: CASSRDRGQTNTEAFF.

J is TRBJ2-7 and V is TRBV6-5; 8 bases align to TRBD2. The CDR3 consists of 15 residues. CDR1 and CDR2 from the germline V gene are MNHEY and SVGAGI. J gave up 0 bases and V 6 bases, and 7 bases lay outside the gene matches. The CDR3 nucleotides read TGTGCCAGCAGCGTCACTAGCGGTAGCTCCTACGAGCAGTACTTC. Translation: CASSVTSGSSYEQYF.

The chain couples TRBV20-1 to TRBJ2-3, with a possible D match to TRBD2 (6 bases). Germline assignment: CDR1 DFQATT and CDR2 SNEGSKA (reference sequence). The CDR3 spans 13 residues. V was shortened by 3 bases and J by 4 bases, with 11 bases between the two germline ends. Written as DNA, the CDR3 is TGCAGTGCTAGTCGGTGGAGGGCAGATACGCAGTATTTT. Encoded protein: CSASRWRADTQYF.

The rearrangement uses TRBV2 and TRBJ2-5; 9 bases map to TRBD1. Trimming cost V 6 bases and J 7 bases; bases outside gene matches: 12. The germline V gene has CDR1 SNHLY and CDR2 FYNNEI. The CDR3 contains 15 residues. In nucleotides, the CDR3 is TGTGCCAGCAGCGGATGGCCCCGGGACAGGGCGACCCAGTACTTC. Its translation is CASSGWPRDRATQYF. The whole variable domain, filled in from reference TRBV2 and TRBJ2-5, reads EPEVTQTPSHQVTQMGQEVILRCVPISNHLYFYWYRQILGQKVEFLVSFYNNEISEKSEIFDDQFSVERPDGSNFTLKIRSTKLEDSAMYFCASSGWPRDRATQYFGPGTRLLVL.

The V and J genes are TRBV7-8 and TRBJ1-6; unclear D gene. The germline V gene has CDR1 SGHVS and CDR2 FQNEAQ. The V end was cut by 2 bases, the J end by 9 bases, with 8 bases between. This CDR3 comprises 13 residues. The CDR3 sequence is CASSLQSGSPLHF. The CDR3 nucleotides are TGTGCCAGCAGCTTACAGAGCGGTTCACCCCTCCACTTT. Drawing the rest from reference TRBV7-8 and TRBJ1-6, the complete variable domain is GAGVSQSPRYKVAKRGQDVALRCDPISGHVSLFWYQQALGQGPEFLTYFQNEAQLDKSGLPSDRFFAERPEGSVSTLKIQRTQQEDSAVYLCASSLQSGSPLHFGNGTRLTVT.

The gene calls are TRBV28 and TRBJ2-3; 7 positions match TRBD2. CDR1 is MDHEN, CDR2 SYDVKM, per germline. The CDR3 consists of 14 residues. The ends lost 7 bases at V and 5 bases at J; junction bases unmatched: 9. CDR3 sequence (DNA): TGTGCCAGCACTCGACTCCAGCGGGAAGATACGCAGTATTTT. Translated, it gives CASTRLQREDTQYF.

This clone has a single count. This chain connects TRBV3-1 (or the pseudogene TRBV3-2) to TRBJ1-3; tentative D call: TRBD1 (5 bases). Germline values: CDR1 LGHDT, CDR2 YNNKEL (reference sequence). The CDR3 covers 13 residues. V dropped 6 bases and J dropped 4 bases, with 10 bases sitting between them. In nucleotides, the CDR3 is TGTGCCAGCAGTCCGACAGACGGAAACACCATATATTTT. Its translation is CASSPTDGNTIYF.

This sequence joins TRBV7-8 and TRBJ1-3; 10 nucleotides match TRBD1. The V gene end was trimmed by 5 bases and the J gene end by 7 bases; junction bases not matched to a gene: 5. In germline, CDR1 is SGHVS, CDR2 FQNEAQ. This CDR3 comprises 14 residues. The CDR3 loop is CASSQGQGWNTIYF. The CDR3 nucleotides read TGTGCCAGCAGCCAGGGACAGGGGTGGAACACCATATATTTT.

The V call is TRBV6-6, the J call TRBJ1-2, with D perhaps matching TRBD1 (5 bases). The CDR3 totals 15 residues. V shed 0 bases and J shed 0 bases, with 8 bases lying between them. Germline V gene sequence: CDR1 MNHNY, CDR2 SVGAGI (reference sequence). CDR3 DNA sequence: TGTGCCAGCAGTTACTCTCGACAGACTAACTATGGCTACACCTTC. Translating it yields CASSYSRQTNYGYTF.

CDR3 DNA: TGTGCCAGCAGCCAGGGGCAGGGGGCTGAAGCTTTCTTT. Residues: CASSQGQGAEAFF. V is TRBV3-1 (or the pseudogene TRBV3-2) and J is TRBJ1-1; 7 nucleotides align to TRBD1. The CDR3 runs to 13 residues. V was pared by 3 bases and J by 6 bases, with 4 bases of the junction left unmatched. Germline CDR1 and CDR2: LGHDT and YNNKEL (reference sequence).

The chain uses TRBV19 and TRBJ2-1, with 9 nucleotides matching TRBD2. The V and J ends lost 0 bases and 7 bases, in that order; junction bases with no gene match: 13. The CDR3 runs 18 residues. Germline lookup yields CDR1 LNHDA and CDR2 SQIVND (reference sequence). As DNA, the CDR3 is TGTGCCAGTAGTATAGATCTATACGGAGCGGGAGGATCTAATGAGCAGTTCTTC. Residues: CASSIDLYGAGGSNEQFF.

The genes are TRBV10-3 and TRBJ2-7, with 7 nucleotides matching TRBD1. V shed 4 bases, J shed 2 bases, and the junction held 5 bases outside the gene matches. CDR3 length equals 14 residues. The germline V gene encodes CDR1 ENHRY and CDR2 SYGVKD. Here the CDR3 DNA reads TGTGCCATCAGTGGGACAGGTTCAACCTACGAGCAGTACTTC. Its protein is CAISGTGSTYEQYF.

The CDR3 reads CASADSSYNEQFF. CDR3 nucleotides: TGTGCCAGCGCAGACAGCTCCTACAATGAGCAGTTCTTC. The chain has TRBV6-6 and TRBJ2-1, with D tentatively TRBD1 (5 bases). CDR3 length: 13 residues. Trimming stripped 8 bases from V and 0 bases from J, with 8 bases between. CDR1 MNHNY and CDR2 SVGAGI come from the germline V gene (reference sequence).

The rearrangement joins TRBV7-9 to TRBJ2-3, with a tentative D call TRBD1 (5 bases). V was shortened by 3 bases and J by 6 bases, with 10 bases between the two germline ends. CDR1 and CDR2 (germline): SEHNR, FQNEAQ (reference sequence). The CDR3 is 13 residues long. In DNA, the CDR3 is TGTGCCAGCAGCTTGGCAGGGTATGATACGCAGTATTTT. Encoded protein: CASSLAGYDTQYF.

V usage is TRBV28 and J usage is TRBJ2-5, with TRBD1 as a possible D gene (5 bases). CDR3 length: 13 amino acids. The germline gives CDR1 MDHEN, CDR2 SYDVKM. The germline V and J ends were trimmed by 7 bases and 3 bases, with 12 bases remaining between them. CDR3 DNA: TGTGCCAGCAAAACTCAGGGCGAAGAGACCCAGTACTTC. This codes for CASKTQGEETQYF.

J is TRBJ1-5 and V is TRBV4-2; 7 bases match TRBD1. CDR1 is LGHNA, CDR2 YNFKEQ, per germline. With V trimmed by 1 base and J by 6 bases, 9 bases remained unmatched. The CDR3 is 16 amino acids. In DNA, the CDR3 is TGTGCCAGCAGCCAAGGCCAGGGGGAAGAGACTCAGCCCCAGCATTTT. This sequence encodes CASSQGQGEETQPQHF.

The CDR3 region is CASSRAGREQFF. CDR3 nucleotides: TGTGCCAGCAGCCGCGCAGGCAGGGAGCAGTTCTTC. The chain carries TRBV5-4 and TRBJ2-1; D is uncertain. The germline gives CDR1 SGHNT, CDR2 YYREEE (reference sequence). Trimming took 4 bases from V and 10 from J, leaving 12 bases between them. This CDR3 is built from 12 residues. Combining the CDR3 with reference TRBV5-4 and TRBJ2-1 gives the whole variable domain ETGVTQSPTHLIKTRGQQVTLRCSSQSGHNTVSWYQQALGQGPQFIFQYYREEENGRGNFPPRFSGLQFPNYSSELNVNALELDDSALYLCASSRAGREQFFGPGTRLTVL.